The entry below describes one T cell receptor (beta chain). What it binds is unknown. Deletions cut 5 bases from V and 5 bases from J, with 12 bases between. The V gene's germline CDR1 is MNHEY and CDR2 SMNVEV (reference sequence). The CDR3 runs to 13 residues. Researchers divided each subset's genomic DNA evenly across several immunoSEQ plates. Source study methods: Filtering was not the same, since immunoSEQ gave junction-only sequences without quality scores. Measured with immunoSEQ multiplex PCR; TCRdb has only the in-frame clones, and not every one. The V and J calls and clone size are taken from that table; D and trimming were inferred from the DNA. The sample shows 600,000 to 800,000 clones, 55% to 80% of them seen only once. This sample is drawn from a study of shared clonotypes between healthy human individuals. Study observations and caveats: Only blood was sampled; tissue repertoires likely differ.

The chain combines TRBV27 with TRBJ1-1; no clear D gene. This clonotype was obtained from a woman in her twenties or thirties in good health. Sequenced input: memory CD4+ T cells sorted from blood. The subset is: CD45RA-negative fraction. The CDR3 DNA follows: TGTGCCAGCAGTATCTACAGTAAAACTGAAGCTTTCTTT. Its translation: CASSIYSKTEAFF.